The 20 T cell receptor beta chains reported below all come from one sample, sequenced in a study of metastatic and nonmetastatic thyroid tumors. TCRdb re-analyzed the PCR reads through MiXCR. The data show 42,000 or so clones, with under 20% seen just once and around 13% held by the top ten. Prior to thyroid surgery, none of the patients had received any treatment. Sequencing was done on a sample of tumor tissue. These receptors came from a female donor with papillary thyroid cancer or a benign thyroid nodule (not recorded which). Some clones in this sample may be carry-over from other donors' samples.

This clone was counted ten times or more. Other DNA variants within this sample encode the same CDR3. The chain carries TRBV6-2 or TRBV6-3 and TRBJ1-6; TRBD1 aligns across 10 bases. The CDR3 sequence is 14 residues long. CDR1 and CDR2 from the germline V gene are MNHEY and SVGEGT. The J segment lost 8 bases and the V segment lost 6 bases, leaving 4 bases of the junction unmatched. CDR3 bases: TGTGCCAGCAGGAGGACAGGGGGGGATTCACCCCTCCACTTT. Translation: CASRRTGGDSPLHF.

The sample holds a few counts of this clone. The chain links TRBV2 to TRBJ1-1, with D possibly TRBD1 on 5 matching bases. Per the germline V gene, CDR1 is SNHLY and CDR2 is FYNNEI. V lost 6 bases to trimming and J lost 5 bases, with 19 bases between them. This CDR3 comprises 15 residues. The CDR3 DNA sequence: TGTGCCAGCAGCCCAAGGGGTGAGGGGCGAACTGAAGCTTTCTTT. As protein: CASSPRGEGRTEAFF.

Notes on this clone: A much more abundant neighbour one base away suggests this may be a read error. The same CDR3 is also encoded by other DNA sequences in this sample. The gene calls are TRBV29-1 and TRBJ1-1; no reliable D call. This CDR3 spans 12 amino acids. CDR1 is SQVTM, CDR2 ANQGSEA, per germline. The CDR3 reads CSVQNMNTEAFF. In nucleotides, the CDR3 is TGCAGCGTCCAGAACATGAACACCGAAGCTTTCTTT.

This clone was picked up many times. The chain recombines TRBV4-3 with TRBJ1-1; a weak D match, TRBD1 (6 bases). V was clipped by 4 bases and J by 5 bases, with 14 bases between them. This CDR3 is built from 14 residues. Germline loops: CDR1 LGHNA, CDR2 YSLEER. The DNA for the CDR3 is TGCGCCAGCAGCCGTACAGGGATGGGGACTGAAGCTTTCTTT. Translated, it gives CASSRTGMGTEAFF.

This clone came up many times. CDR3 sequence (DNA): TGTGCCAGCAGCGTCGACAGGGGGCGTGTGACTTCACCCCTCCACTTT. Protein product: CASSVDRGRVTSPLHF. The chain links TRBV5-6 to TRBJ1-6; 10 nucleotides match TRBD1. Unmatched junction bases numbered 10, after V lost 4 bases and J lost 9 bases. This CDR3 has 16 residues. CDR1 is SGHDT and CDR2 is YYEEEE in the germline V gene.

In its sample, this clone was seen many times. V is TRBV20-1 and J is TRBJ2-1; 14 nucleotides align to TRBD2. CDR1 is DFQATT, CDR2 SNEGSKA, per germline (reference sequence). V was pared by 5 bases and J by 4 bases, with 7 bases of the junction left unmatched. The CDR3 spans 16 residues. This CDR3 is CSAQTSGRATYNEQFF. CDR3 nucleotide sequence: TGCAGTGCTCAGACTAGCGGGAGGGCCACATACAATGAGCAGTTCTTC.

This clone has at least ten counts. Its ends do not fully match the called genes, so a read error is possible. The J gene is TRBJ2-7, the V gene TRBV7-7, with 7 bases matching TRBD1. The germline V gene encodes CDR1 SSHAT and CDR2 FNYEAQ (reference sequence). The CDR3 length is 13 residues. In DNA form, the CDR3 reads TGTGCTAGCAGCCGGGACAGTTCCTACGAGCAGTACTTC. This encodes CASSRDSSYEQYF.

This clone was observed many times. This chain joins TRBV9 and TRBJ2-5, with 7 positions matching TRBD2. V lost 0 bases, J lost 3 bases, and 5 bases stayed unmatched. The CDR3 sequence is 15 residues long. Per the germline V gene, CDR1 is SGDLS and CDR2 is YYNGEE. CDR3 sequence: CASSVVGTIEETQYF. CDR3 nucleotide sequence: TGTGCCAGCAGCGTAGTGGGGACTATAGAAGAGACCCAGTACTTC. Drawing the rest from reference TRBV9 and TRBJ2-5, the complete variable domain is DSGVTQTPKHLITATGQRVTLRCSPRSGDLSVYWYQQSLDQGLQFLIQYYNGEERAKGNILERFSAQQFPDLHSELNLSSLELGDSALYFCASSVVGTIEETQYFGPGTRLLVL.

Remarks on this clone: With a much larger clone just one base away, this may be a read error. The same CDR3 also results from other DNA sequences found in this sample. The gene calls are TRBV20-1 and TRBJ2-3; TRBD2 matches at 11 bases. Germline lookup yields CDR1 DFQATT and CDR2 SNEGSKA (reference sequence). The CDR3 runs to 15 residues. The CDR3 DNA is TGCAGTGCTAGGGACCTAGCGGGGGGCACGGATACGCAGTATTTT. Protein: CSARDLAGGTDTQYF.

This clone was observed a handful of times. Given a much more abundant clone one base away, this may be a read error. The chain is built from TRBV13 and TRBJ2-6; 7 bases fit TRBD1. The CDR3 totals 19 residues. Germline V lookup: CDR1 PRHDT, CDR2 FYEKMQ (reference sequence). J gave up 3 bases and V 5 bases, and 16 bases lay outside the gene matches. The CDR3 nucleotides are TGTGCCAGCAGCCTGGGGGTAGGGGGCGGTTTAAGTGGGGCCAACGTCCTGACTTTC. It codes for CASSLGVGGGLSGANVLTF.

A note on this clone: A read error may explain this, as a much larger clone is one base away. This specimen includes other DNA sequences encoding the same CDR3. This sequence joins TRBV5-6 and TRBJ2-2; no firm D call. The CDR3 length is 14 residues. Germline V CDR1 and CDR2: SGHDT, YYEEEE. CDR3 nucleotides: TGTGCCAGCAGCTTGTCCCTAAACACTGGGGAGCTGTTTTTT. Encoded protein: CASSLSLNTGELFF.

This clone was counted ten times or more. Possible read error: a much larger clone is one base away. The rearrangement joins TRBV7-2 to TRBJ2-6, with D maybe TRBD1 (5 bases). The CDR3 is made up of 15 amino acids. Germline loops: CDR1 SGHTA, CDR2 FQGNSA. CDR3 protein: CASSLGLSGASVLTF. The CDR3 DNA is TGTGCCAGCAGCTTAGGTCTCTCTGGGGCCAGCGTCCTGACTTTC.

This clone was recorded at least ten times. The chain combines TRBV25-1 with TRBJ1-2; 10 bases are a match to TRBD1. Germline CDR1 is MGHDK and CDR2 is SYGVNS. CDR3 length equals 14 residues. The V segment lost 10 bases and the J segment 6 bases; nucleotides outside the gene matches: 11. CDR3 sequence (DNA): TGTGCCACCCTATCAGACAGGGGGCCTAATGGCTACACCTTC. Translating it yields CATLSDRGPNGYTF.

This chain joins TRBV5-1 and TRBJ1-4; 8 bases are shared with TRBD1. Germline-derived CDR1 and CDR2 are SGHRS and YFSETQ. CDR3 length: 18 residues. Trimming removed 2 bases from V and 7 bases from J; junction bases left unmatched: 16. The CDR3 sequence: CASSFTVTAGQGGEKLFF. The CDR3 coding sequence is TGCGCCAGCAGCTTCACCGTTACCGCAGGACAGGGTGGTGAAAAACTGTTTTTT.

Ten or more counts support this clone. The rearrangement uses TRBV5-1 and TRBJ2-7; a possible D gene is TRBD2 (6 bases). Looked up from germline, CDR1 is SGHRS and CDR2 is YFSETQ. This CDR3 contains 14 residues. V gave up 4 bases and J gave up 4 bases, with 15 bases separating them. The CDR3 sequence: CASSDGEVNYEQYF. The CDR3 nucleotides are TGCGCCAGCAGCGACGGGGAGGTCAATTACGAGCAGTACTTC.

Ten or more counts support this clone. A much larger clone is a single base away; this may be a read error. The V gene is TRBV10-2, the J gene TRBJ2-1, with D hard to call. The germline gives CDR1 WSHSY, CDR2 SAAADI. The V gene lost 6 bases and the J gene lost 6 bases, with 21 bases spanning the gap. The CDR3 is 16 residues long. CDR3 in DNA: TGCGCCAGCAGCGAGCGTAGGTCCCAGATGGGCAATGAGCAGTTCTTC. Amino acid sequence: CASSERRSQMGNEQFF.

The genes are TRBV19 and TRBJ1-3; no reliable D call. CDR1 is LNHDA, CDR2 SQIVND, per germline (reference sequence). This CDR3 contains 11 residues. The CDR3 region has the DNA TGTGCAGAAGGGTTCGGAAACACCATATATTTT. It codes for CAEGFGNTIYF.

In this sample, this clone turned up a few times. A much larger clone is a single base away; this may be a read error. The same CDR3 also results from other DNA sequences found in this sample. This sequence joins TRBV28 and TRBJ2-5; TRBD1 is a possible D gene (6 bases). Trimming cost V 4 bases and J 4 bases, with 10 bases left between them. This CDR3 contains 13 residues. Germline loops: CDR1 MDHEN, CDR2 SYDVKM. The DNA of the CDR3 is TGTGCCAGCAGTTCACAGGGTCCAGAGACCCAGTACTTC. This encodes CASSSQGPETQYF.

This clone was picked up many times. This chain uses TRBV9 with TRBJ2-1; TRBD1 is a possible D gene (6 bases). The germline gives CDR1 SGDLS, CDR2 YYNGEE. V was trimmed by 4 bases and J by 7 bases, leaving 18 bases between them. The CDR3 is 15 residues long. In DNA form, the CDR3 reads TGTGCCAGCAGCCCCCGACAGGCCCAAGGGAATGAGCAGTTCTTC. Protein: CASSPRQAQGNEQFF. The whole variable domain, filled in from reference TRBV9 and TRBJ2-1, reads DSGVTQTPKHLITATGQRVTLRCSPRSGDLSVYWYQQSLDQGLQFLIQYYNGEERAKGNILERFSAQQFPDLHSELNLSSLELGDSALYFCASSPRQAQGNEQFFGPGTRLTVL.

V and J are TRBV20-1 and TRBJ2-2; no definite D call. V was pared by 3 bases and J by 2 bases, with 10 bases between. The germline CDR1 and CDR2 sequences are DFQATT and SNEGSKA (reference sequence). This CDR3 is built from 14 residues. In DNA, the CDR3 is TGCAGTGCTAGTATTGTAACTAACACCGGGGAGCTGTTTTTT. It translates to CSASIVTNTGELFF.